Listed below are T cell receptor beta chains from one sample, sequenced in a study of T cell repertoires in cytomegalovirus infection. Using its own MiXCR run on the reads, TCRdb lists one record per CDR3 protein. The sample has about 570,000 distinct CDR3 sequences, roughly 42% seen once. No cognate antigen is known for these TCRs. Sequencing used cultured PBMCs, obtained from culture after CMV antigen stimulation. These receptor sequences come from a human donor in good health (CMV status not recorded). Some clones in this sample may be carry-over from other donors' samples. The CDR3 runs from the conserved cysteine through the conserved F or W. Fields, in order: V gene, D gene, CDR3 protein. A D gene is named only where the DNA matches it firmly.

TRBV10-3 | . | CAINGQDNTEAFF
TRBV12-3/TRBV12-4 | TRBD2 | CASSQWGTRDTQYF
TRBV6-5 | . | CASSYSSMVGPYNEQFF
TRBV6-1 | . | CASWGLTADTDTQYF
TRBV20-1 | . | CSARDEGRYEQFF
TRBV2 | . | CASISGPSGYGYTF
TRBV7-2 | . | CASSLLDNQPQHF
TRBV4-3 | . | CASSQAGPLNTGELFF
TRBV7-8 | TRBD1 | CASSSPRDSQETQYF
TRBV4-1 | . | CASSPTQFDFYEQYF
TRBV20-1 | TRBD2 | CSARDFSGSRSWDTQYF
TRBV10-1 | TRBD2 | CASSDPLGSGSRDEQFF
TRBV7-9 | TRBD1 | CASSLGTVSNQPQHF
TRBV6-2/TRBV6-3 | . | CASSAGDKNIQYF
TRBV28 | TRBD1 | CAHNRAGGHYGYTF
TRBV5-1 | TRBD1 | CASSLEPGGGISEAFF
TRBV12-3/TRBV12-4 | . | CASSLDGSRGETQYF
TRBV2 | . | CASSEDGDGYTF
TRBV28 | . | CASRGTGTWRGETQYF
TRBV19 | . | CASSSRLGRYTGELFF
TRBV12-3/TRBV12-4 | . | CASSFGTATSTIYF
TRBV19 | TRBD2 | CASSPLAGAGQFF
TRBV7-9 | . | CASTLSWDKDRHEQFF
TRBV11-2 | . | CASSFGVAAAEAFF
TRBV20-1 | TRBD2 | CSAGTSGGYEQYF
TRBV12-3/TRBV12-4 | . | CASSFGPGVNEQFF
TRBV6-2/TRBV6-3 | TRBD2 | CASTRPLAGGGEQFF
TRBV12-3/TRBV12-4 | TRBD2 | CASSLRVAGYEQYF
TRBV6-2/TRBV6-3 | TRBD1 | CASSDTRGPETQYF
TRBV6-5 | . | CASSEGRLLRAFF
TRBV24-1 | . | CATSEYGNTEAFF
TRBV14 | . | CASSQLDINYGYTF
TRBV11-2 | . | CASSLDAGLYNEQFF
TRBV7-9 | TRBD2 | CASSYGAGGGEQYF
TRBV20-1 | . | CSANLSPLKHEQFF
TRBV11-2 | . | CASSSWSGNSYNEQFF
TRBV20-1 | TRBD1 | CSAPWTGGVRGSQHF
TRBV7-2 | TRBD2 | CASSLVSREGLYEQYF
TRBV7-8 | . | CASSLQTGHQETQYF
TRBV28 | TRBD2 | CASSSPGGSSGPDSYNEQFF
TRBV4-3 | . | CASSQDTGITYNSPLHF
TRBV7-9 | TRBD1 | CASSSDRLKQPQHF
TRBV7-2 | . | CASSLVAGFAYNEQFF
TRBV12-3/TRBV12-4 | TRBD2 | CASSHPASGRSYEQYF
TRBV7-6 | TRBD1 | CASSDTDRDDEQFF
TRBV7-2 | . | CASSPGFAGQPQHF
TRBV11-1 | TRBD2 | CASSNVAGFQEGTDTQYF
TRBV2 | TRBD1 | CASSPNPPGTVPGELFF
TRBV2 | . | CASSDLGDFNEQFF
TRBV25-1 | TRBD1 | CASSEWDRGYEQYF
TRBV12-3/TRBV12-4 | TRBD2 | CASSSDPSGLNEQFF